Listed below are T cell receptor beta chains from one sample, sequenced in a study of blood T cell repertoires in COVID-19. Some clones are missing from TCRdb's copy, which holds only in-frame ones; the method was immunoSEQ multiplex PCR. The table includes under 350,000 clones, 75% to 85% detected once. Sequenced input: peripheral blood. Receptors originate from a human donor in a cohort sampled during active COVID-19. CDR3s include the opening cysteine and the closing phenylalanine or tryptophan. A D gene is named only where the DNA matches it firmly. Only some rows state a clone size, as once, few, many or a class for expanded clones.

j_call: TRBJ1-1
clone_size: .
v_call: TRBV29-1
d_call: .
cdr3_nt: TGCAGCGTTGATGAAGGGAGTGGGACTGAAGCTTTCTTT
cdr3_aa: CSVDEGSGTEAFF

j_call: TRBJ2-7
clone_size: .
v_call: TRBV5-6
d_call: TRBD2
cdr3_nt: TGTGCCAGCAGCCCCCCTTTGGGTAGCGGGGGGCGATACTCCTACGAGCAGTACTTC
cdr3_aa: CASSPPLGSGGRYSYEQYF

j_call: TRBJ2-3
clone_size: .
v_call: TRBV6-4
d_call: .
cdr3_nt: TGTGCCAGCAGTGACTCGACTACGCGGGGCACAGATACGCAGTATTTT
cdr3_aa: CASSDSTTRGTDTQYF

j_call: TRBJ2-3
clone_size: .
v_call: TRBV29-1
d_call: TRBD2
cdr3_nt: TGCAGCGTTTATACTAGCGGGGGGGCTGGGACAGATACGCAGTATTTT
cdr3_aa: CSVYTSGGAGTDTQYF

j_call: TRBJ1-5
clone_size: once
v_call: TRBV29-1
d_call: .
cdr3_nt: TGCAGCGTTCGCGAGGCCGGAGGGAATCAGCCCCAGCATTTT
cdr3_aa: CSVREAGGNQPQHF

j_call: TRBJ2-2
clone_size: .
v_call: TRBV6-2/TRBV6-3
d_call: .
cdr3_nt: TGTGCCAGCAGCCCCTGGTGGGGCGGAACTACGAACACCGGGGAGCTGTTTTTT
cdr3_aa: CASSPWWGGTTNTGELFF

j_call: TRBJ2-2
clone_size: .
v_call: TRBV30
d_call: .
cdr3_nt: TGTGCCTGGAAGGCTCGGGTGGCGACCGGGGAGCTGTTTTTT
cdr3_aa: CAWKARVATGELFF

j_call: TRBJ2-3
clone_size: .
v_call: TRBV5-8
d_call: .
cdr3_nt: TGTGCCAGCAGCCCACTGGGAGTGCCCACAGATACGCAGTATTTT
cdr3_aa: CASSPLGVPTDTQYF

j_call: TRBJ2-1
clone_size: once
v_call: TRBV19
d_call: .
cdr3_nt: TGTGCCAGTAGTCCTACTAGTAGCTCCTACAATGAGCAGTTCTTC
cdr3_aa: CASSPTSSSYNEQFF

j_call: TRBJ2-1
clone_size: few
v_call: TRBV11-3
d_call: TRBD1
cdr3_nt: TGTGCCAGCAGCTTAGGAGGACAGGGGGCCGACAATGAGCAGTTCTTC
cdr3_aa: CASSLGGQGADNEQFF

j_call: TRBJ2-2
clone_size: .
v_call: TRBV19
d_call: TRBD1
cdr3_nt: TGTGCCAGTTCGGGACAGGGGGCGACCGGGGAGCTGTTTTTT
cdr3_aa: CASSGQGATGELFF

j_call: TRBJ2-2
clone_size: .
v_call: TRBV10-3
d_call: .
cdr3_nt: TGTGCCATCAGGGCGGGCAGCACCGGGGAGCTGTTTTTT
cdr3_aa: CAIRAGSTGELFF

j_call: TRBJ1-3
clone_size: .
v_call: TRBV3-1/TRBV3-2
d_call: .
cdr3_nt: TGTGCCAGCAGCCAAGAGACTCAGGGAAACACCATATATTTT
cdr3_aa: CASSQETQGNTIYF

j_call: TRBJ1-1
clone_size: .
v_call: TRBV9
d_call: .
cdr3_nt: TGTGCCAGCAGCGGGGGAGCGGGAACCGAAGCTTTCTTT
cdr3_aa: CASSGGAGTEAFF

j_call: TRBJ1-4
clone_size: once
v_call: TRBV9
d_call: .
cdr3_nt: TGTGCCAGCAGCGTAGCTGGGGGGGCTAATGAAAAACTGTTTTTT
cdr3_aa: CASSVAGGANEKLFF

j_call: TRBJ1-4
clone_size: .
v_call: TRBV7-2
d_call: TRBD1
cdr3_nt: TGTGCCAGCAGTCGGACAGGGGCAACTAATGAAAAACTGTTTTTT
cdr3_aa: CASSRTGATNEKLFF

j_call: TRBJ2-7
clone_size: .
v_call: TRBV6-5
d_call: .
cdr3_nt: TGTGCCAGCAGTTACTCGCGGGACCGACGGTCTGGCGAGCAGTACTTC
cdr3_aa: CASSYSRDRRSGEQYF

j_call: TRBJ2-1
clone_size: .
v_call: TRBV9
d_call: .
cdr3_nt: TGTGCCAGCAGCGTAGGCGGGACCACCTACAATGAGCAGTTCTTC
cdr3_aa: CASSVGGTTYNEQFF

j_call: TRBJ1-1
clone_size: .
v_call: TRBV28
d_call: .
cdr3_nt: TGTGCCAGCAGTCCTTCCCTGGTTACGGCTGAAGCTTTCTTT
cdr3_aa: CASSPSLVTAEAFF

j_call: TRBJ1-5
clone_size: few
v_call: TRBV27
d_call: TRBD1
cdr3_nt: TGTGCCAGCAGGCAGACAGGGGTCACAAATCAGCCCCAGCATTTT
cdr3_aa: CASRQTGVTNQPQHF

j_call: TRBJ2-7
clone_size: .
v_call: TRBV7-9
d_call: .
cdr3_nt: TGTGCCAGCAGCAACCGGGACACCTACGAGCAGTACTTC
cdr3_aa: CASSNRDTYEQYF

j_call: TRBJ2-5
clone_size: once
v_call: TRBV24-1
d_call: .
cdr3_nt: TGTGCCACCAGTGATCGACCGACAGGCGTAGAGACCCAGTACTTC
cdr3_aa: CATSDRPTGVETQYF

j_call: TRBJ2-1
clone_size: .
v_call: TRBV24-1
d_call: .
cdr3_nt: TGTGCCACCAGTGATTTTGCGGGACCGACGAGCTCCTACAATGAGCAGTTCTTC
cdr3_aa: CATSDFAGPTSSYNEQFF

j_call: TRBJ1-1
clone_size: once
v_call: TRBV29-1
d_call: TRBD1
cdr3_nt: TGCAGCGGTAGACAGGGGAGGTCCACTGAAGCTTTCTTT
cdr3_aa: CSGRQGRSTEAFF

j_call: TRBJ1-1
clone_size: .
v_call: TRBV6-5
d_call: TRBD1
cdr3_nt: TGTGCCAGCAGTTATAGGGGGCGAAACACTGAAGCTTTCTTT
cdr3_aa: CASSYRGRNTEAFF

j_call: TRBJ2-1
clone_size: .
v_call: TRBV6-4
d_call: TRBD2
cdr3_nt: TGTGCCAGCAGTGACTCGGAGCGGGACCACAGGTACAATGAGCAGTTCTTC
cdr3_aa: CASSDSERDHRYNEQFF

j_call: TRBJ1-2
clone_size: .
v_call: TRBV27
d_call: TRBD1
cdr3_nt: TGTGCCAGCATCTCATCGACAGGGGTATATGGCTACACCTTC
cdr3_aa: CASISSTGVYGYTF

j_call: TRBJ1-2
clone_size: .
v_call: TRBV3-1/TRBV3-2
d_call: .
cdr3_nt: TGTGCCAGCAGCCTACGGAAGACAGCTAACTATGGCTACACCTTC
cdr3_aa: CASSLRKTANYGYTF

j_call: TRBJ1-4
clone_size: .
v_call: TRBV2
d_call: .
cdr3_nt: TGTGCCAGCAGATCAGACAACCCCGAAAAACTGTTTTTT
cdr3_aa: CASRSDNPEKLFF

j_call: TRBJ2-7
clone_size: .
v_call: TRBV19
d_call: .
cdr3_nt: TGTGCCAGTAGTATAGATCCAGTCAACGAGCAGTACTTC
cdr3_aa: CASSIDPVNEQYF

j_call: TRBJ1-1
clone_size: .
v_call: TRBV5-1
d_call: TRBD1
cdr3_nt: TGCGCCAGCAGCTCGACAGGGGGGAACACTGAAGCTTTCTTT
cdr3_aa: CASSSTGGNTEAFF

j_call: TRBJ1-1
clone_size: .
v_call: TRBV6-5
d_call: .
cdr3_nt: TGTGCCAGCAGTTACCCGGACAGAACTGAAGCTTTCTTT
cdr3_aa: CASSYPDRTEAFF

j_call: TRBJ1-2
clone_size: .
v_call: TRBV15
d_call: .
cdr3_nt: TGTGCCACCAGCAGATTTTCCCCTTCAGGCTATGGCTACACCTTC
cdr3_aa: CATSRFSPSGYGYTF

j_call: TRBJ1-6
clone_size: .
v_call: TRBV6-1
d_call: .
cdr3_nt: TGTGCCAGCAGTGACCGGGGTTCCTATAATTCACCCCTCCACTTT
cdr3_aa: CASSDRGSYNSPLHF

j_call: TRBJ1-6
clone_size: .
v_call: TRBV5-6
d_call: TRBD1
cdr3_nt: TGTGCCAGCAGCCCCCAAGGGGGCCTTAATTCACCCCTCCACTTT
cdr3_aa: CASSPQGGLNSPLHF

j_call: TRBJ2-7
clone_size: .
v_call: TRBV29-1
d_call: TRBD2
cdr3_nt: TGCAGCGTTGCTGGACTAGCGGGGTTCCACGAGCAGTACTTC
cdr3_aa: CSVAGLAGFHEQYF

j_call: TRBJ1-6
clone_size: few
v_call: TRBV7-8
d_call: TRBD1
cdr3_nt: TGTGCCAGCAGCTCACTCCCTGACCTGGGACAGAATTCACCCCTCCACTTT
cdr3_aa: CASSSLPDLGQNSPLHF

j_call: TRBJ2-3
clone_size: .
v_call: TRBV14
d_call: TRBD1
cdr3_nt: TGTGCCAGCAGCCAAGAAATGGACAGGAGGTATTTT
cdr3_aa: CASSQEMDRRYF

j_call: TRBJ1-6
clone_size: .
v_call: TRBV13
d_call: .
cdr3_nt: TGTGCCAGCAGCTTAGAACCCTATACCTCCTATAATTCACCCCTCCACTTT
cdr3_aa: CASSLEPYTSYNSPLHF

j_call: TRBJ1-1
clone_size: .
v_call: TRBV19
d_call: .
cdr3_nt: TGTGCCAGTACGCAGCGCACTGAAGCTTTCTTT
cdr3_aa: CASTQRTEAFF

j_call: TRBJ2-7
clone_size: .
v_call: TRBV10-3
d_call: TRBD1
cdr3_nt: TGTGCCATCAGACCCAGTGACAGGGACTACGAGCAGTACTTC
cdr3_aa: CAIRPSDRDYEQYF

j_call: TRBJ2-4
clone_size: .
v_call: TRBV4-1
d_call: .
cdr3_nt: TGCGCCAGCAGCCTTTTGTCCAGGGAAAACATTCAGTACTTC
cdr3_aa: CASSLLSRENIQYF

j_call: TRBJ2-7
clone_size: .
v_call: TRBV10-2
d_call: TRBD1
cdr3_nt: TGCGCCAGCTGCTCACAGGGGGGCCACGAGCAGTACTTC
cdr3_aa: CASCSQGGHEQYF

j_call: TRBJ1-5
clone_size: .
v_call: TRBV27
d_call: TRBD1
cdr3_nt: TGTGCCAGCAGTTTCCTCAATCCGGACAGGGGAGGGCAGCCCCAGCATTTT
cdr3_aa: CASSFLNPDRGGQPQHF

j_call: TRBJ1-3
clone_size: .
v_call: TRBV14
d_call: .
cdr3_nt: TGTGCCAGCAGCCTACAGGGAAACTCTGGAAACACCATATATTTT
cdr3_aa: CASSLQGNSGNTIYF

j_call: TRBJ1-2
clone_size: .
v_call: TRBV10-3
d_call: .
cdr3_nt: TGTGCCATCAGTGAACACCCAAACTATGGCTACACCTTC
cdr3_aa: CAISEHPNYGYTF

j_call: TRBJ1-2
clone_size: .
v_call: TRBV19
d_call: TRBD1
cdr3_nt: TGTGCCAGTAGTCCAGGGACAGCTACCTTCTATGGCTACACCTTC
cdr3_aa: CASSPGTATFYGYTF

j_call: TRBJ2-1
clone_size: .
v_call: TRBV30
d_call: TRBD1
cdr3_nt: TGTGCCTGGAGTGGGCCGGGACAGGGGAGCAATGAGCAGTTCTTC
cdr3_aa: CAWSGPGQGSNEQFF

j_call: TRBJ2-6
clone_size: .
v_call: TRBV28
d_call: TRBD1
cdr3_nt: TGTGCCAGCAGCTTAAAACGGGGACAGGCGATCTCTGGGGCCAACGTCCTGACTTTC
cdr3_aa: CASSLKRGQAISGANVLTF

j_call: TRBJ1-6
clone_size: .
v_call: TRBV12-5
d_call: TRBD1
cdr3_nt: TGTGCTAGTGGTTTAGTGGCAGGGGGCAATTCACCCCTCCACTTT
cdr3_aa: CASGLVAGGNSPLHF

j_call: TRBJ2-3
clone_size: .
v_call: TRBV24-1
d_call: .
cdr3_nt: TGTGCCACCAGTGCCCGGGGCAGGGCAGGGGGAGGTGATACGCAGTATTTT
cdr3_aa: CATSARGRAGGGDTQYF

j_call: TRBJ1-3
clone_size: .
v_call: TRBV7-9
d_call: TRBD1
cdr3_nt: TGTGCCAGCAGCTACCGGGACAGGGAAAAGAGAAACACCATATATTTT
cdr3_aa: CASSYRDREKRNTIYF

j_call: TRBJ1-4
clone_size: .
v_call: TRBV5-1
d_call: TRBD1
cdr3_nt: TGCGCCAGCAGCCCCGGGACAGGGGAAGAAAAACTGTTTTTT
cdr3_aa: CASSPGTGEEKLFF

j_call: TRBJ1-1
clone_size: .
v_call: TRBV5-8
d_call: .
cdr3_nt: TGTGCCAGCAGCCTAAAGCTGGGGAGGGACACTGAAGCTTTCTTT
cdr3_aa: CASSLKLGRDTEAFF

j_call: TRBJ1-1
clone_size: .
v_call: TRBV21-1
d_call: .
cdr3_nt: TGTGCCAGCAGCAAAGTGGGGGACAGGGCCCCTGAAGCTTTCTTT
cdr3_aa: CASSKVGDRAPEAFF

j_call: TRBJ2-7
clone_size: .
v_call: TRBV24-1
d_call: TRBD1
cdr3_nt: TGTGCCACCAGTGAAAGGACAGGGGAGCAGTACTTC
cdr3_aa: CATSERTGEQYF

j_call: TRBJ1-6
clone_size: .
v_call: TRBV5-1
d_call: TRBD1
cdr3_nt: TGCGCCAGCGCGGGCAGGGGGCAAGATTCACCCCTCCACTTT
cdr3_aa: CASAGRGQDSPLHF

j_call: TRBJ2-2
clone_size: .
v_call: TRBV6-4
d_call: TRBD1
cdr3_nt: TGTGCCAGCAGTGAATTCGTAGGGACAGGGAACACCGGGGAGCTGTTTTTT
cdr3_aa: CASSEFVGTGNTGELFF